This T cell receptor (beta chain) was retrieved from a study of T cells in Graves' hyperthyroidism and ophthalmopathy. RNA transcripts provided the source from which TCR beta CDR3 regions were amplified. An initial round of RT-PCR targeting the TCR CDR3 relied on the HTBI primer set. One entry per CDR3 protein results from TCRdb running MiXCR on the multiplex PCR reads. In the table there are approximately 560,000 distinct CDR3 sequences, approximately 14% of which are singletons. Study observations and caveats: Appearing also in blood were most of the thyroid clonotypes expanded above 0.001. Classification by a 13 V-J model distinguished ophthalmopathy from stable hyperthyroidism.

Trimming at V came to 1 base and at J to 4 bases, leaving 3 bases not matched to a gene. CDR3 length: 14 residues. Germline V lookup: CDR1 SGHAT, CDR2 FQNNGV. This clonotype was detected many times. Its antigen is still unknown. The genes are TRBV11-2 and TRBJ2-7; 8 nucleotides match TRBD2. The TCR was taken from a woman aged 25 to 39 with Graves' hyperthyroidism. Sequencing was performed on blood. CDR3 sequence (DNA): TGTGCCAGCAGCTTAGCGGGAGGGGATTACGAGCAGTACTTC. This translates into CASSLAGGDYEQYF.